This T cell receptor (beta chain) was retrieved from a study of technical replicates of blood from a handful of donors. V was clipped by 4 bases and J by 5 bases, with 8 bases between them. From germline, CDR1 is SQVTM and CDR2 ANQGSEA. CDR3 length equals 12 residues. The table came from immunoSEQ multiplex PCR; TCRdb's copy has only in-frame clones and leaves some out. The profile shows tens of thousands of clones, 95% to 96% of them singletons. J is TRBJ1-4 and V is TRBV29-1; TRBD1 might be the D (6 bases). Sample: T cells isolated from PBMCs. The source of this sequence is a human donor in good health. The CDR3 here is CSVGGGNEKLFF. The CDR3 bases are TGCAGCGTTGGAGGGGGAAATGAAAAACTGTTTTTT.